These 10 T cell receptor beta chains were sequenced from one sample in a study of blood T cell repertoires in COVID-19. Here immunoSEQ multiplex PCR was the method, and the copy in TCRdb shows in-frame clones only, minus some. The profile covers 50,000 to 80,000 clones, with over 65% appearing a single time and 11% to 15% taken by the ten largest. The material sequenced was peripheral blood. The receptor source for this set is a man between 60 and 70 years old with COVID-19, enrolled during active disease.

This chain connects TRBV3-1 (or the pseudogene TRBV3-2) to TRBJ2-1; 11 bases align to TRBD1. CDR3 length: 15 amino acids. Germline V gene sequence: CDR1 LGHDT, CDR2 YNNKEL (reference sequence). Trimming at V came to 4 bases and at J to 9 bases, leaving 8 bases not matched to a gene. This CDR3 is CASSPWDRGDSEQFF. CDR3 nucleotide sequence: TGTGCCAGCAGCCCTTGGGACAGGGGGGACAGTGAGCAGTTCTTC.

This chain uses TRBV6-5 with TRBJ1-4; 9 bases match TRBD1. Looked up from germline, CDR1 is MNHEY and CDR2 is SVGAGI. The CDR3 extends over 15 amino acids. The V segment lost 5 bases and the J segment 7 bases; nucleotides outside the gene matches: 8. The CDR3 DNA sequence: TGTGCCAGCAGTACAAGGACAGGGGAGCGTGAAAAACTGTTTTTT. Protein product: CASSTRTGEREKLFF.

CDR3 region: CSVDRGQLREQFF. In DNA, the CDR3 is TGCAGCGTTGATAGGGGACAGCTTCGTGAGCAGTTCTTC. This chain connects TRBV29-1 to TRBJ2-1, with 7 positions matching TRBD1. The CDR3 has 13 amino acids. V gave up 3 bases and J gave up 9 bases; unmatched junction bases: 8. The germline V gene has CDR1 SQVTM and CDR2 ANQGSEA.

The chain is built from TRBV4-2 and TRBJ2-2, with D possibly TRBD2 on 7 matching bases. Germline V gives CDR1 LGHNA, CDR2 YNFKEQ. V was cut by 4 bases and J by 1 base, with 19 bases left in between. This CDR3 spans 18 amino acids. CDR3 amino acids: CASSPHVGGGRNTGELFF. In DNA, the CDR3 is TGTGCCAGCAGCCCCCACGTGGGCGGGGGCCGGAACACCGGGGAGCTGTTTTTT.

This chain connects TRBV5-1 to TRBJ2-7, with TRBD2 matching 7 bases. The germline CDR1 and CDR2 sequences are SGHRS and YFSETQ. Germline trimming cut 0 bases from V and 3 bases from J; bases unmatched to any gene: 3. This CDR3 contains 14 residues. The DNA of the CDR3 is TGCGCCAGCAGCTTGGAGCGGGACCTCTACGAGCAGTACTTC. Translated: CASSLERDLYEQYF.

The J gene is TRBJ1-1, the V gene TRBV9; weak D call: TRBD1 (5 bases). V shed 3 bases and J shed 6 bases, with 12 bases lying between them. This CDR3 region has 13 residues. Germline lookup yields CDR1 SGDLS and CDR2 YYNGEE. The CDR3 here is CASSGRGNAEAFF. The CDR3 bases are TGTGCCAGCAGCGGACGGGGGAATGCTGAAGCTTTCTTT.

Here the CDR3 DNA reads TGTGCCAGTTCGTTAGCGGACGAGGGAACTGAAGCTTTCTTT. Its translation is CASSLADEGTEAFF. The V gene is TRBV6-5, the J gene TRBJ1-1; D gene uncertain. The CDR3 has 14 residues. Germline lookup yields CDR1 MNHEY and CDR2 SVGAGI. The V and J ends lost 9 bases and 5 bases respectively, with 19 bases between them.

V gene TRBV24-1 combines with J gene TRBJ2-3, with D hard to call. This CDR3 region has 16 residues. CDR1 is KGHDR, CDR2 SFDVKD, per germline. Trimming cost V 0 bases and J 3 bases, with 12 bases left between them. CDR3 protein: CATSDLNQATTDTQYF. In DNA form, the CDR3 reads TGTGCCACCAGTGATTTGAATCAGGCGACGACAGATACGCAGTATTTT.

The chain carries TRBV5-1 and TRBJ2-3; perhaps TRBD1 as D (6 bases). Germline CDR1 SGHRS, CDR2 YFSETQ. This CDR3 has 15 residues. The ends were cut back, 1 base at V and 6 bases at J, with 15 bases in the middle. The CDR3 here is CASSLTGQSTDTQYF. CDR3 DNA: TGCGCCAGCAGCTTGACCGGACAGTCGACGGATACGCAGTATTTT.

The chain uses TRBV2 and TRBJ1-4; 8 positions match TRBD1. CDR3 length: 14 residues. The germline V gene encodes CDR1 SNHLY and CDR2 FYNNEI. Unmatched junction bases numbered 7, after V lost 6 bases and J lost 7 bases. The CDR3 sequence: CASRPGQGGEKLFF. The CDR3 region has the DNA TGTGCCAGCAGGCCCGGACAGGGCGGTGAAAAACTGTTTTTT. Based on the CDR3 plus reference TRBV2 and TRBJ1-4, the full variable domain is EPEVTQTPSHQVTQMGQEVILRCVPISNHLYFYWYRQILGQKVEFLVSFYNNEISEKSEIFDDQFSVERPDGSNFTLKIRSTKLEDSAMYFCASRPGQGGEKLFFGSGTQLSVL.